This record concerns one T cell receptor (beta chain) sequence. The entry originates in a study of T cell changes during pregnancy in multiple sclerosis. Method: immunoSEQ multiplex PCR; TCRdb's copy keeps in-frame clones and lacks some. The table shows about 50,000 clones, with around 90% occurring only once. J gave up 7 bases and V 2 bases, and 4 bases lay outside the gene matches. The CDR3 runs to 15 residues. The germline V gene encodes CDR1 MDHEN and CDR2 SYDVKM. This sequence joins TRBV28 and TRBJ2-2; 10 bases are a match to TRBD2. The source is a female donor with multiple sclerosis, enrolled in a pregnancy study. Sequencing was performed on CD4+ T cells from peripheral blood mononuclear cells, taken in the second trimester of pregnancy. The CDR3 DNA follows: TGTGCCAGCAGTTTACTAGCGGGAGAAATCGGGGAGCTGTTTTTT. It encodes CASSLLAGEIGELFF.